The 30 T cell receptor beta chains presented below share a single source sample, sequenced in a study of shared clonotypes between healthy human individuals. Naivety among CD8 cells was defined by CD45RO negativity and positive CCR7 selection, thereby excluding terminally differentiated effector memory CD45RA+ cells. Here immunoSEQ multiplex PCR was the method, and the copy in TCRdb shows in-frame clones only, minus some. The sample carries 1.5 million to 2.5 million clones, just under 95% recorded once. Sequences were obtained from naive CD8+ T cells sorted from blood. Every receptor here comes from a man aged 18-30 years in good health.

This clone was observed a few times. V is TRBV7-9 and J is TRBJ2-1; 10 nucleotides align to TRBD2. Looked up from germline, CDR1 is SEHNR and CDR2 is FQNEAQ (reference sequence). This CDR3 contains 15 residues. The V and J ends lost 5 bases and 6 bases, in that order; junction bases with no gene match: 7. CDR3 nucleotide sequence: TGTGCCAGCAGCCCCAGCCTAGCGGGAGTCAATGAGCAGTTCTTC. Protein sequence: CASSPSLAGVNEQFF.

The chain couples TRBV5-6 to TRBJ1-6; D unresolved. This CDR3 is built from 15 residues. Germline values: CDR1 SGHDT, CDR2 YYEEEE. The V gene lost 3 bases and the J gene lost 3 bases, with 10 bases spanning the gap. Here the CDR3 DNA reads TGTGCCAGCAGCTCCCCCCCAGACTATAATTCACCCCTCCACTTT. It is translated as CASSSPPDYNSPLHF.

Written as DNA, the CDR3 is TGTGCCAGCAGTACTACAGGGGCAGTCCAAGAGACCCAGTACTTC. Protein product: CASSTTGAVQETQYF. This chain links TRBV6-5 with TRBJ2-5, with 7 bases identical to TRBD1. Trimming took 5 bases from V and 1 from J; bases not matched to a gene: 7. Per the germline V gene, CDR1 is MNHEY and CDR2 is SVGAGI. The CDR3 has 15 amino acids.

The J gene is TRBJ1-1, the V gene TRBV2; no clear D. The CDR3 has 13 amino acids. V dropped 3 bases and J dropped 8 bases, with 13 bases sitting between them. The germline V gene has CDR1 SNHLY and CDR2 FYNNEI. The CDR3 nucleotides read TGTGCCAGCAGTGATATCGAACAACTGGAAGCTTTCTTT. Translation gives CASSDIEQLEAFF.

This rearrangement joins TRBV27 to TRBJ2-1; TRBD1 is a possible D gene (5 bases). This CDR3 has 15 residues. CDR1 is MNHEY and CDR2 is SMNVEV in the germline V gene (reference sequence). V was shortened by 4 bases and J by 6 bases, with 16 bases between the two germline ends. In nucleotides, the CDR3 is TGTGCCAGCAGTTGGTTCAGGGCCTCAGGCAATGAGCAGTTCTTC. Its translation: CASSWFRASGNEQFF.

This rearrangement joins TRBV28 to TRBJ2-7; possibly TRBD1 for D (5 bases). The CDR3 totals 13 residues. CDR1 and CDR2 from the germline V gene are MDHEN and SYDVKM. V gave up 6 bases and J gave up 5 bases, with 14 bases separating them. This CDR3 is CASRLGQGDEQYF. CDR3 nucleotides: TGTGCCAGCAGGCTAGGGCAGGGCGACGAGCAGTACTTC.

CDR3 protein: CASSESIDTFDGYTF. CDR3 nucleotide sequence: TGCGCCAGCAGTGAGTCTATAGACACCTTCGACGGCTACACCTTC. The gene calls are TRBV10-1 and TRBJ1-2; D call uncertain. This CDR3 has 15 amino acids. V lost 0 bases and J 8 bases, leaving 16 bases between the germline ends. Looked up from germline, CDR1 is WNHNN and CDR2 is SYGVQD (reference sequence).

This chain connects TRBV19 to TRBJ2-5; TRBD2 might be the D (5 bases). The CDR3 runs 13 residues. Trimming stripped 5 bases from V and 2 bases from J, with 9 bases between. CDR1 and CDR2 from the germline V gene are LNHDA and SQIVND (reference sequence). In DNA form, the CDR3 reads TGTGCCAGTAGTCTCCGGGGTCAAGAGACCCAGTACTTC. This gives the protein CASSLRGQETQYF. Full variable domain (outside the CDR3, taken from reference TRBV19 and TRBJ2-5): DGGITQSPKYLFRKEGQNVTLSCEQNLNHDAMYWYRQDPGQGLRLIYYSQIVNDFQKGDIAEGYSVSREKKESFPLTVTSAQKNPTAFYLCASSLRGQETQYFGPGTRLLVL.

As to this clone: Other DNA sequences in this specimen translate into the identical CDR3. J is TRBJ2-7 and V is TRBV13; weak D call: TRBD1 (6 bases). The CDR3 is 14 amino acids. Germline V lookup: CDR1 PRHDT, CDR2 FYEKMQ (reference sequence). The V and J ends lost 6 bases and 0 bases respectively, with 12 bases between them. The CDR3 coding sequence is TGTGCCAGCAGTCTAGGGGGTGGCTCCTACGAGCAGTACTTC. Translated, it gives CASSLGGGSYEQYF.

CDR3 coding DNA: TGTGCCAGCAGCTTGTTCGGGGTAAATCAGCCCCAGCATTTT. Protein: CASSLFGVNQPQHF. The chain combines TRBV5-4 with TRBJ1-5; D ambiguous. CDR1 is SGHNT, CDR2 YYREEE, per germline (reference sequence). There are 14 residues in the CDR3. V lost 1 base, J lost 4 bases, and 9 bases lay in between. Combining the CDR3 with reference TRBV5-4 and TRBJ1-5 gives the whole variable domain ETGVTQSPTHLIKTRGQQVTLRCSSQSGHNTVSWYQQALGQGPQFIFQYYREEENGRGNFPPRFSGLQFPNYSSELNVNALELDDSALYLCASSLFGVNQPQHFGDGTRLSIL.

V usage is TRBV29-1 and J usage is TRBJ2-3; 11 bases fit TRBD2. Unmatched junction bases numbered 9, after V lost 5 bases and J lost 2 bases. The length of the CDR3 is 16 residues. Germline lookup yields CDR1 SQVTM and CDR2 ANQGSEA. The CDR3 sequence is CSVLGTSGGDTDTQYF. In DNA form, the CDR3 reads TGCAGCGTTCTCGGAACTAGCGGGGGAGACACAGATACGCAGTATTTT.

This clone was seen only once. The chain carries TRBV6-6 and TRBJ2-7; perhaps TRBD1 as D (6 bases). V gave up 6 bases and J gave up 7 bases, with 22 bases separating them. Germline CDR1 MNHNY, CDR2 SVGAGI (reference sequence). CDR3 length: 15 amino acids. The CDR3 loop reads CASRGPTGFETEQYF. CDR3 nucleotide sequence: TGTGCCAGCAGAGGACCTACAGGGTTTGAGACGGAGCAGTACTTC.

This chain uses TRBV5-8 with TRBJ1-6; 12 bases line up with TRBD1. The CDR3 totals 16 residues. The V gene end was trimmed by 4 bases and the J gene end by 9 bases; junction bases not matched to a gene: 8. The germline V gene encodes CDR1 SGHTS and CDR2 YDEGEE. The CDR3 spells CASSSTGTGGGSPLHF. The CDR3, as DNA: TGTGCCAGCAGCAGCACCGGGACAGGGGGCGGTTCACCCCTCCACTTT.

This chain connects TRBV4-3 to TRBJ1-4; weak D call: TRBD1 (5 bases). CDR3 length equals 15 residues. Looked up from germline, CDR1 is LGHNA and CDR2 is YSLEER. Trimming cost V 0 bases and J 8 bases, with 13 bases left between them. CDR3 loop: CASSQDSGGKEKLFF. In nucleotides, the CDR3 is TGCGCCAGCAGCCAAGATTCGGGGGGAAAAGAAAAACTGTTTTTT.

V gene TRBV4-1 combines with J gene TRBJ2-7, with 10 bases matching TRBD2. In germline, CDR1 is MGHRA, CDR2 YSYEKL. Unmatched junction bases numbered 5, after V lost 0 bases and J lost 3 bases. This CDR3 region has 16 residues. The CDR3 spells CASSQDLPSGSYEQYF. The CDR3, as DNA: TGCGCCAGCAGCCAAGATCTCCCTAGCGGGAGCTACGAGCAGTACTTC.

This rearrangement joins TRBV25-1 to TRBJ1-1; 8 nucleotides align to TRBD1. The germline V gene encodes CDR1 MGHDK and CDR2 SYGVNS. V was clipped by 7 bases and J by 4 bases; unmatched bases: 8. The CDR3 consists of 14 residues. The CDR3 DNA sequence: TGTGCCAGCACCGCAGAAACAGGGGGCACTGAAGCTTTCTTT. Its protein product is CASTAETGGTEAFF.

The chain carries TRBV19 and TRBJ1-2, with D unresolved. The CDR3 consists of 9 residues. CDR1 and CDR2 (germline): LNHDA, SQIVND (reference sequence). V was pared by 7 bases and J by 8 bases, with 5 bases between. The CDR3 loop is CASNPGYTF. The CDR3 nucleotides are TGTGCCAGTAATCCGGGCTACACCTTC.

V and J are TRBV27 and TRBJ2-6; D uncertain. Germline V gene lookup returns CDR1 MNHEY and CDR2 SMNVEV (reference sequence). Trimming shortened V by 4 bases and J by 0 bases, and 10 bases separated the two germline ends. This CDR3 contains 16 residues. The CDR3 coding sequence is TGTGCCAGCAGTTGGACCTTGAGCTCTGGGGCCAACGTCCTGACTTTC. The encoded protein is CASSWTLSSGANVLTF.

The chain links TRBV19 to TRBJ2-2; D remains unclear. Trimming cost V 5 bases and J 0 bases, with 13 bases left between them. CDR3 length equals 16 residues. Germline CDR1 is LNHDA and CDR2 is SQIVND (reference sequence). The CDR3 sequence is CASSGGAETNTGELFF. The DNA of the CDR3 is TGTGCCAGTAGTGGTGGCGCGGAAACGAACACCGGGGAGCTGTTTTTT.

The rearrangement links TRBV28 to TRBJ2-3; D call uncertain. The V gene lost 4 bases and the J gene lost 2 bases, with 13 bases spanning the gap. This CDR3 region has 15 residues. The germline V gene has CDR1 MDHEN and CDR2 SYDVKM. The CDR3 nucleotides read TGTGCCAGCAGTTCCTTAGAACAAGACACAGATACGCAGTATTTT. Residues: CASSSLEQDTDTQYF. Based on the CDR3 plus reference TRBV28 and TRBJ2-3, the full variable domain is DVKVTQSSRYLVKRTGEKVFLECVQDMDHENMFWYRQDPGLGLRLIYFSYDVKMKEKGDIPEGYSVSREKKERFSLILESASTNQTSMYLCASSSLEQDTDTQYFGPGTRLTVL.

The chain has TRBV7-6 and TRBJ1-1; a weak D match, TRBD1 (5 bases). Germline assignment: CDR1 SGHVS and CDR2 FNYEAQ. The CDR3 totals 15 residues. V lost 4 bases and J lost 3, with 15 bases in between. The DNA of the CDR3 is TGTGCCAGCAGCTCCGTGCAGGGATTGGACACTGAAGCTTTCTTT. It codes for CASSSVQGLDTEAFF.

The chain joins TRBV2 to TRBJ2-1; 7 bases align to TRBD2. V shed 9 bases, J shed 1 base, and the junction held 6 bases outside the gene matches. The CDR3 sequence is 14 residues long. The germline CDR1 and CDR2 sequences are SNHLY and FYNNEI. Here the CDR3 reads CASTSEYSYNEQFF. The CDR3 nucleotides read TGTGCCAGTACTAGCGAATATTCCTACAATGAGCAGTTCTTC.

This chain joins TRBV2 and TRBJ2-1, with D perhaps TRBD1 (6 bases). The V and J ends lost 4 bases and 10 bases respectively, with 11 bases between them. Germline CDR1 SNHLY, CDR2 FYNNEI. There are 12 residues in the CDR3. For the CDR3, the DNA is TGTGCCAGCAGTGGAGTAGGACAGGAGCAGTTCTTC. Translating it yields CASSGVGQEQFF.

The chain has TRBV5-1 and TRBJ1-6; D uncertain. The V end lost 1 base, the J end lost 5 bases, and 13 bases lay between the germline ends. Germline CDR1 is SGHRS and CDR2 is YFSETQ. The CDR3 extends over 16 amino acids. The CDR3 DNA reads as TGCGCCAGCAGCTTGTTTGTGGCAGCTGATAATTCACCCCTCCACTTT. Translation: CASSLFVAADNSPLHF.

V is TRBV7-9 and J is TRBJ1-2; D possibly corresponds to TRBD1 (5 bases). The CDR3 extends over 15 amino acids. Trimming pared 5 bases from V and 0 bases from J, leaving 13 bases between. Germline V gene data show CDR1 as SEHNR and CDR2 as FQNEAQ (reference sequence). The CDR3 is CASSPPGAANYGYTF. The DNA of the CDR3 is TGTGCCAGCAGCCCGCCCGGGGCAGCTAACTATGGCTACACCTTC.

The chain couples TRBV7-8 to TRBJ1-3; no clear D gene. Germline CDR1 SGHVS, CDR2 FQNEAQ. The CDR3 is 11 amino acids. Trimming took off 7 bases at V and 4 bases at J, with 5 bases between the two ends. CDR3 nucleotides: TGTGCCAGCATGTCCGGAAACACCATATATTTT. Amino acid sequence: CASMSGNTIYF.

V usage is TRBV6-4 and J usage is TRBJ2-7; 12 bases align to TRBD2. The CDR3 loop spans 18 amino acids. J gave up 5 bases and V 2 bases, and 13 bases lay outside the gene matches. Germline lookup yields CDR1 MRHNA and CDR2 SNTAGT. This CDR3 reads CASSDLRVLAGGRNEQYF. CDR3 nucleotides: TGTGCCAGCAGTGACCTGCGGGTACTAGCGGGAGGACGAAACGAGCAGTACTTC.

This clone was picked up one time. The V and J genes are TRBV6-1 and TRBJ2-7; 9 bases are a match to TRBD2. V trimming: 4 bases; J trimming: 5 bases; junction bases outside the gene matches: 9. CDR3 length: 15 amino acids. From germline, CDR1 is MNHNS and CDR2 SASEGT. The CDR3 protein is CASSGRVAGADEQYF. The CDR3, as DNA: TGTGCCAGCAGTGGCAGGGTAGCGGGAGCAGACGAGCAGTACTTC.

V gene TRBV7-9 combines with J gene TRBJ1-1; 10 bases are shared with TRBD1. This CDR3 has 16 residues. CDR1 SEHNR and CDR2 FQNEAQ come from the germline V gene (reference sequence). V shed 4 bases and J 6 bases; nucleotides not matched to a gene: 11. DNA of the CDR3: TGTGCCAGCAGCTCACCAGTGGGACAGGGGTTGCCTGAAGCTTTCTTT. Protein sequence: CASSSPVGQGLPEAFF.

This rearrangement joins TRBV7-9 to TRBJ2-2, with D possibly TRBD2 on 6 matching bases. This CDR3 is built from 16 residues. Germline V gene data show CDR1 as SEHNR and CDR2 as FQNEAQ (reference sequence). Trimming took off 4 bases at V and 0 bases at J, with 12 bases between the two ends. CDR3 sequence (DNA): TGTGCCAGCAGCTCGGGCGGGACTCCGAACACCGGGGAGCTGTTTTTT. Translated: CASSSGGTPNTGELFF.